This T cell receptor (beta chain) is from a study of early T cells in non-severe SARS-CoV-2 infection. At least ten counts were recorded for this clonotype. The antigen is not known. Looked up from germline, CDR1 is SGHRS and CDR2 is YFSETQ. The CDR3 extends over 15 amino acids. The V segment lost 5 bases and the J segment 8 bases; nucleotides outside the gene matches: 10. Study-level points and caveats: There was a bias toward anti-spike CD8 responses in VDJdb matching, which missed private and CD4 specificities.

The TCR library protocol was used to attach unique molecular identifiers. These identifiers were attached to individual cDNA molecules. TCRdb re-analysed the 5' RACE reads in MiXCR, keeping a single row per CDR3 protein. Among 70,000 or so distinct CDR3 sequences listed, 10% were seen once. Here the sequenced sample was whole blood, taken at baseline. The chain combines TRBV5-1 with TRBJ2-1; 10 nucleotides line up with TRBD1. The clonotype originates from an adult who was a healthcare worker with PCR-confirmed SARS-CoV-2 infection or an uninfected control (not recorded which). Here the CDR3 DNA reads TGCGCCAGCAGGACGATAGGACAGGGGGTCGATGAGCAGTTCTTC. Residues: CASRTIGQGVDEQFF.